These 18 T cell receptor beta chains came from one sample sequenced in a study of shared clonotypes between healthy human individuals. Assay used: immunoSEQ multiplex PCR; TCRdb lists only in-frame clones, some missing. Altogether 400,000 to 500,000 clones are present, 79% being singletons, with the ten largest covering about 12%. Sequencing was carried out using PBMCs. These receptors all come from a woman between 40 and 55 years old in good health. Some clones in this sample may be carry-over from other donors' samples.

V is TRBV6-5 and J is TRBJ2-7; 9 bases map to TRBD1. From germline, CDR1 is MNHEY and CDR2 SVGAGI. The V segment lost 6 bases and the J segment 4 bases; nucleotides outside the gene matches: 7. The CDR3 has 14 amino acids. The CDR3: CASSFGTGYYEQYF. The CDR3 DNA is TGTGCCAGCAGCTTCGGGACAGGGTATTACGAGCAGTACTTC.

The J gene is TRBJ2-1, the V gene TRBV5-4; D uncertain. V was trimmed by 3 bases and J by 0 bases, leaving 7 bases between them. Germline CDR1 is SGHNT and CDR2 is YYREEE (reference sequence). CDR3 length equals 14 residues. CDR3 amino acids: CASSSKISYNEQFF. The CDR3 DNA reads as TGTGCCAGCAGCTCCAAGATCTCCTACAATGAGCAGTTCTTC.

V is TRBV7-9 and J is TRBJ2-1, with 7 bases that match TRBD1. The ends lost 5 bases at V and 3 bases at J; junction bases unmatched: 10. The CDR3 loop spans 16 amino acids. The germline V gene has CDR1 SEHNR and CDR2 FQNEAQ (reference sequence). The chain's CDR3 is CASSRRQGAGYNEQFF. As DNA, the CDR3 is TGTGCCAGCAGCCGCCGACAGGGAGCAGGCTACAATGAGCAGTTCTTC. Filled out from reference TRBV7-9 and TRBJ2-1, the complete variable domain reads DTGVSQNPRHKITKRGQNVTFRCDPISEHNRLYWYRQTLGQGPEFLTYFQNEAQLEKSRLLSDRFSAERPKGSFSTLEIQRTEQGDSAMYLCASSRRQGAGYNEQFFGPGTRLTVL.

The CDR3 loop is CAWSEGPYRYGYTF. The CDR3 nucleotides read TGTGCCTGGAGTGAGGGCCCCTATCGCTATGGCTACACCTTC. The chain recombines TRBV30 with TRBJ1-2; no clear D. Germline CDR1 reads GTSNPN; CDR2 reads SVGIG (reference sequence). This CDR3 spans 14 amino acids. V was cut by 1 base and J by 4 bases, with 13 bases left in between.

The chain is built from TRBV19 and TRBJ2-6; 9 nucleotides line up with TRBD2. The CDR3 runs to 15 residues. Germline CDR1 LNHDA, CDR2 SQIVND (reference sequence). The junction had 3 bases not matched to a gene; V was cut back by 7 bases and J by 2 bases. CDR3 sequence: CASNSGSPGANVLTF. The CDR3 nucleotides read TGTGCCAGTAATAGCGGGAGTCCTGGGGCCAACGTCCTGACTTTC.

The rearrangement joins TRBV6-1 to TRBJ1-1, with D unresolved. This CDR3 is built from 15 residues. Germline values: CDR1 MNHNS, CDR2 SASEGT. Trimming left V 2 bases short and J 1 base short, with 11 bases between. CDR3 DNA: TGTGCCAGCAGTGAAAGACTCGCCAGGAACACTGAAGCTTTCTTT. This gives the protein CASSERLARNTEAFF.

The chain joins TRBV19 to TRBJ2-7; 11 nucleotides match TRBD2. This CDR3 region has 13 residues. CDR1 LNHDA and CDR2 SQIVND come from the germline V gene (reference sequence). Trimming cost V 10 bases and J 0 bases; bases outside gene matches: 2. Written as DNA, the CDR3 is TGTGCCACGGGGACTAGCGGCTCCTACGAGCAGTACTTC. Its protein product is CATGTSGSYEQYF.

V is TRBV27 and J is TRBJ2-4; the match to TRBD2 covers 7 bases. Germline V gene sequence: CDR1 MNHEY, CDR2 SMNVEV (reference sequence). V trimming: 0 bases; J trimming: 0 bases; junction bases outside the gene matches: 11. The CDR3 is 19 amino acids. CDR3: CASSLSAPGLTLAKNIQYF. CDR3 bases: TGTGCCAGCAGTTTATCGGCCCCGGGACTAACCCTAGCCAAAAACATTCAGTACTTC.

This clone was picked up a small number of times. The gene calls are TRBV5-1 and TRBJ1-1; D is ambiguous. This CDR3 has 12 amino acids. CDR1 and CDR2 from the germline V gene are SGHRS and YFSETQ. Trimming left V 3 bases short and J 1 base short, with 4 bases between. In DNA, the CDR3 is TGCGCCAGCAGCTGGGGGAACACTGAAGCTTTCTTT. Protein product: CASSWGNTEAFF.

The sample holds one count of this clone. DNA for the CDR3: TGTGCCTGGAGTGTACTGGCACTGAGCTCCTACAATGAGCAGTTCTTC. Translating it yields CAWSVLALSSYNEQFF. V usage is TRBV30 and J usage is TRBJ2-1, with D unresolved. In germline, CDR1 is GTSNPN, CDR2 SVGIG (reference sequence). Trimming removed 0 bases from V and 0 bases from J, with 12 bases in between. The CDR3 loop spans 16 amino acids.

The chain is built from TRBV7-3 and TRBJ2-5; D call uncertain. V dropped 2 bases and J dropped 5 bases, with 9 bases sitting between them. Germline lookup yields CDR1 SGHTA and CDR2 FQGTGA. This CDR3 has 13 amino acids. CDR3 nucleotide sequence: TGTGCCAGCAGCTTACTCCCAACGGAGACCCAGTACTTC. Translation gives CASSLLPTETQYF.

A remark on this clone: It is likely a read error: a sequence one base away is far more abundant. The chain uses TRBV5-1 and TRBJ1-2; 10 nucleotides match TRBD1. CDR1 SGHRS and CDR2 YFSETQ come from the germline V gene. CDR3 size: 17 residues. CDR3 DNA sequence: TGCGCCAGCAGCTGGCTTTCCGACAGGGGGCAGGGCTATGGCTACATCTTC. Translated: CASSWLSDRGQGYGYIF.

As for this clone: Its ends do not fully match the called genes, so a read error is possible. This sequence joins TRBV30 and TRBJ2-5; possibly TRBD1 for D (5 bases). CDR3 length equals 12 residues. The V gene's germline CDR1 is GTSNPN and CDR2 SVGIG (reference sequence). CDR3 residues: CGWSVQGETQYF. The CDR3 DNA is TGTGGCTGGAGTGTGCAGGGTGAGACCCAGTACTTC.

The chain combines TRBV19 with TRBJ2-2; 10 bases map to TRBD1. Germline V gene lookup returns CDR1 LNHDA and CDR2 SQIVND (reference sequence). The CDR3 loop spans 16 amino acids. Trimming cost V 3 bases and J 6 bases; bases outside gene matches: 7. The CDR3 spells CASSIGTGAVPGELFF. In nucleotides, the CDR3 is TGTGCCAGTAGTATCGGGACAGGGGCGGTTCCCGGGGAGCTGTTTTTT.

This clone was observed many times. The chain combines TRBV7-3 with TRBJ2-1, with TRBD2 as a possible D gene (5 bases). Germline loops: CDR1 SGHTA, CDR2 FQGTGA. The CDR3 spans 14 residues. Between the trimmed V and J ends, which lost 4 bases and 8 bases, there was a span of 15 bases. The CDR3 sequence: CASSSLRGSDEQFF. The CDR3 DNA reads as TGTGCCAGCAGCTCCCTCCGGGGTAGTGATGAGCAGTTCTTC.

This clone was seen more than once but under ten times. This chain joins TRBV10-3 and TRBJ2-7; 8 bases align to TRBD2. Germline V gene lookup returns CDR1 ENHRY and CDR2 SYGVKD. The CDR3 is 14 amino acids. Trimming at V came to 10 bases and at J to 6 bases, leaving 14 bases not matched to a gene. CDR3 in DNA: TGTGCCAGCGGTATAGCGGGATCTGGGGTCGAGCAGTACTTC. The encoded protein is CASGIAGSGVEQYF.

This clone was observed a handful of times. CDR3 residues: CASSLQSNQPQHF. The CDR3, as DNA: TGTGCCAGCAGTTTGCAGAGCAATCAGCCCCAGCATTTT. V gene TRBV27 combines with J gene TRBJ1-5; D unclear. Trimming took off 3 bases at V and 1 base at J, with 4 bases between the two ends. CDR1 and CDR2 from the germline V gene are MNHEY and SMNVEV (reference sequence). The CDR3 contains 13 residues.

V and J are TRBV7-2 and TRBJ2-3, with a possible D match to TRBD1 (5 bases). Germline V gives CDR1 SGHTA, CDR2 FQGNSA. The V end was cut by 5 bases, the J end by 0 bases, with 9 bases between. This CDR3 is built from 14 residues. The CDR3 sequence is CASSLGHSTDTQYF. In DNA, the CDR3 is TGTGCCAGCAGCCTAGGACACAGCACAGATACGCAGTATTTT.